One and the same sample provided the 4 T cell receptor beta chains below, sequenced in a study of cytomegalovirus exposure and HLA in healthy donors (dated by TCRdb to 2015 to 2018). Libraries were made using the immunoSEQ multiplex PCR assay. For the multiplex PCR, a mixture combining 60 forward primers for TCR Vbeta segments and 13 reverse primers for TCR Jbeta segments was used. TCRdb took over this immuneACCESS table, retaining in-frame rearrangements with V and J assigned. Such tables are incomplete; in checked studies, under half of the missing clones stem from an unresolved V gene, and the remainder is unexplained. The sample profile shows fewer than 200,000 clones; 65% to 85% of them were found once. The ten largest clonotypes hold about 1.8% of the sample. The sample comprised PBMCs. Source of these receptors: a man in his forties in good health and CMV-seropositive.

This sequence joins TRBV2 and TRBJ2-1, with 14 bases matching TRBD2. CDR1 SNHLY and CDR2 FYNNEI come from the germline V gene. This CDR3 is built from 16 residues. J was trimmed by 7 bases and V by 6 bases; bases with no gene match: 8. CDR3 in amino acids: CASSEGLAGVENEQFF. The CDR3 DNA is TGTGCCAGCAGCGAGGGACTAGCGGGAGTGGAGAATGAGCAGTTCTTC.

J is TRBJ2-1 and V is TRBV30; no clear D gene. CDR1 GTSNPN and CDR2 SVGIG come from the germline V gene (reference sequence). The V end was cut by 3 bases, the J end by 8 bases, with 11 bases between. The CDR3 covers 12 residues. CDR3 coding DNA: TGTGCCTGGAGCATGGAGAAGGATGAGCAGTTCTTC. Translated: CAWSMEKDEQFF.

There are a few counts of this clone. A much larger clone sits a single nucleotide away, making a read error possible. The chain combines TRBV7-9 with TRBJ2-7, with TRBD1 identical over 7 bases. Trimming removed 3 bases from V and 2 bases from J; junction bases left unmatched: 1. Germline loops: CDR1 SEHNR, CDR2 FQNEAQ (reference sequence). This CDR3 has 13 residues. CDR3 bases: TGTGCCAGCAGCTTCGGACAGGCCTACGAGCAGTACTTC. Its protein is CASSFGQAYEQYF.

V and J are TRBV30 and TRBJ1-2, with D unresolved. V was cut by 2 bases and J by 8 bases, with 12 bases left in between. The V gene's germline CDR1 is GTSNPN and CDR2 SVGIG (reference sequence). The CDR3 consists of 12 residues. The CDR3 sequence: CAWSSTVGGYTF. CDR3 bases: TGTGCCTGGAGTTCGACGGTGGGCGGCTACACCTTC. Full variable domain (remainder filled in from reference TRBV30 and TRBJ1-2): SQTIHQWPATLVQPVGSPLSLECTVEGTSNPNLYWYRQAAGRGLQLLFYSVGIGQISSEVPQNLSASRPQDRQFILSSKKLLLSDSGFYLCAWSSTVGGYTFGSGTRLTVV.